The 13 T cell receptor beta chains listed next were all sequenced from one sample in a study of cytomegalovirus exposure and HLA in healthy donors. The PCR was carried out with 60 Vbeta primers and 13 Jbeta primers. TCRdb keeps only in-frame clones here, not all; method: immunoSEQ multiplex PCR. This sample has more than 85,000 clones, with around 74% found just once. The sequenced sample was PBMCs. These receptors came from a man aged 25 to 45 in good health and CMV-seropositive.

V usage is TRBV5-1 and J usage is TRBJ2-3; 10 bases align to TRBD2. CDR3 length equals 16 residues. J was trimmed by 1 base and V by 1 base; bases with no gene match: 3. Per germline, CDR1 SGHRS and CDR2 YFSETQ. The CDR3 nucleotides read TGCGCCAGCAGCTTGACTAGCGGGGCCGGCACAGATACGCAGTATTTT. Amino acids: CASSLTSGAGTDTQYF.

The chain is built from TRBV28 and TRBJ1-6, with D hard to call. The germline V and J ends were trimmed by 6 bases and 6 bases, with 18 bases remaining between them. CDR1 MDHEN and CDR2 SYDVKM come from the germline V gene. The CDR3 contains 16 residues. Here the CDR3 DNA reads TGTGCCAGCAGCCTTGCAAAAGATACTTTTAATTCACCCCTCCACTTT. Protein sequence: CASSLAKDTFNSPLHF.

The chain links TRBV5-1 to TRBJ2-3; TRBD1 aligns across 8 bases. Germline-derived CDR1 and CDR2 are SGHRS and YFSETQ. The CDR3 runs to 19 residues. The ends lost 4 bases at V and 3 bases at J; junction bases unmatched: 19. This chain's CDR3 is CASSNTPGTGLGYTDTQYF. The CDR3 DNA is TGCGCCAGCAGCAATACACCCGGGACAGGTTTGGGCTATACAGATACGCAGTATTTT.

The chain couples TRBV29-1 to TRBJ2-3; perhaps TRBD2 as D (7 bases). CDR3 length: 13 amino acids. CDR1 and CDR2 (germline): SQVTM, ANQGSEA. The CDR3 region has the DNA TGCAGTGCCGGGGGGCGAGTCACAGATACGCAGTATTTT. Translation gives CSAGGRVTDTQYF.

This rearrangement joins TRBV14 to TRBJ2-6; TRBD1 is a possible D gene (6 bases). V lost 1 base, J lost 0 bases, and 13 bases lay in between. CDR1 and CDR2 from the germline V gene are SGHDN and FVKESK. The CDR3 is 18 residues long. CDR3 residues: CASSQGQAFPSGANVLTF. CDR3 nucleotide sequence: TGTGCCAGCAGCCAAGGACAGGCCTTTCCCTCTGGGGCCAACGTCCTGACTTTC.

The V and J genes are TRBV27 and TRBJ2-7; tentatively, D is TRBD1 (6 bases). This CDR3 is 14 amino acids long. From germline, CDR1 is MNHEY and CDR2 SMNVEV (reference sequence). Trimming removed 5 bases from V and 1 base from J, with 12 bases in between. The CDR3 nucleotides are TGTGCCAGCAGTCCAAGGGACAATTCCTACGAGCAGTACTTC. This translates into CASSPRDNSYEQYF.

This clone was seen only once. V usage is TRBV10-3 and J usage is TRBJ2-5; D may be TRBD2 (6 bases). V gave up 7 bases and J gave up 5 bases, with 17 bases separating them. The germline V gene has CDR1 ENHRY and CDR2 SYGVKD. The CDR3 runs 14 residues. The CDR3 loop is CAIKHGGAGETQYF. CDR3 in DNA: TGTGCCATCAAGCACGGGGGAGCAGGGGAGACCCAGTACTTC.

This rearrangement joins TRBV27 to TRBJ2-7, with 7 bases fitting TRBD1. The CDR3 totals 14 residues. Germline loops: CDR1 MNHEY, CDR2 SMNVEV (reference sequence). V trimming: 6 bases; J trimming: 2 bases; junction bases outside the gene matches: 7. The CDR3 sequence is CASRGTDNAYEQYF. In DNA form, the CDR3 reads TGTGCCAGCAGAGGGACAGATAATGCCTACGAGCAGTACTTC.

CDR3 sequence reads: CASYPGQGLSEQYF. CDR3 bases: TGTGCCAGCTACCCCGGACAGGGTTTGAGCGAGCAGTACTTC. The chain combines TRBV28 with TRBJ2-7, with 8 nucleotides matching TRBD1. The junction had 12 bases not matched to a gene; V was cut back by 8 bases and J by 6 bases. The length of the CDR3 is 14 residues. In germline, CDR1 is MDHEN, CDR2 SYDVKM.

The V gene is TRBV5-1, the J gene TRBJ2-7; 9 nucleotides agree with TRBD1. This CDR3 has 14 amino acids. The V gene end was trimmed by 3 bases and the J gene end by 3 bases; junction bases not matched to a gene: 4. Per the germline V gene, CDR1 is SGHRS and CDR2 is YFSETQ. The CDR3 DNA follows: TGCGCCAGCAGCTCGATGACAGGGGGCTACGAGCAGTACTTC. It encodes CASSSMTGGYEQYF.

The V and J genes are TRBV2 and TRBJ2-1, with 9 bases fitting TRBD2. Germline-derived CDR1 and CDR2 are SNHLY and FYNNEI. The CDR3 length is 17 residues. The trim removed 6 bases at V and 12 bases at J, leaving 21 bases unmatched. The CDR3 here is CASSERMWTAGGGGQFF. In DNA form, the CDR3 reads TGTGCCAGCAGCGAAAGAATGTGGACAGCGGGAGGCGGTGGGCAGTTCTTC.

On this clone: Other DNA sequences in the same sample also yield this CDR3. This rearrangement joins TRBV30 to TRBJ2-5; 7 bases align to TRBD2. CDR3 length: 11 amino acids. From germline, CDR1 is GTSNPN and CDR2 SVGIG (reference sequence). V lost 4 bases, J lost 4 bases, and 0 bases stayed unmatched. The CDR3 DNA sequence: TGTGCCTGGACGGGGGGAGAGACCCAGTACTTC. Translating it yields CAWTGGETQYF. The whole variable domain, filled in from reference TRBV30 and TRBJ2-5, reads SQTIHQWPATLVQPVGSPLSLECTVEGTSNPNLYWYRQAAGRGLQLLFYSVGIGQISSEVPQNLSASRPQDRQFILSSKKLLLSDSGFYLCAWTGGETQYFGPGTRLLVL.

The chain has TRBV27 and TRBJ2-5; 11 bases align to TRBD1. The CDR3 length is 15 residues. After removal of 6 bases from V and 5 bases from J, the junction contained 8 bases not matched to a gene. Germline-derived CDR1 and CDR2 are MNHEY and SMNVEV (reference sequence). The CDR3 DNA reads TGTGCCAGCAGCAGTAGGACAGGGGGCAGGGAGACCCAGTACTTC. Translating it yields CASSSRTGGRETQYF.